One and the same sample provided the 21 T cell receptor beta chains below, sequenced in a study of blood T cell repertoires in COVID-19. The table came from immunoSEQ multiplex PCR; TCRdb's copy has only in-frame clones and leaves some out. The sample contains 110,000 to 150,000 clones, approximately 87% of which appear only once. Sequencing input: peripheral blood. The receptor source for this set is a human donor in a cohort sampled during active COVID-19.

The chain joins TRBV30 to TRBJ2-1; tentatively, D is TRBD1 (6 bases). Germline V lookup: CDR1 GTSNPN, CDR2 SVGIG (reference sequence). The germline V and J ends were trimmed by 2 bases and 2 bases, with 7 bases remaining between them. The CDR3 runs 13 residues. CDR3 bases: TGTGCCTGGAGTAAGGGGGCCTACAATGAGCAGTTCTTC. Protein: CAWSKGAYNEQFF.

The chain uses TRBV6-6 and TRBJ1-2; D possibly corresponds to TRBD1 (5 bases). CDR1 and CDR2 from the germline V gene are MNHNY and SVGAGI (reference sequence). V lost 0 bases to trimming and J lost 8 bases, with 16 bases between them. This CDR3 region has 15 residues. The CDR3 sequence is CASSYSKGRTSGYTF. In nucleotides, the CDR3 is TGTGCCAGCAGTTACTCGAAGGGGCGAACGAGCGGCTACACCTTC.

The V and J genes are TRBV10-3 and TRBJ2-3, with TRBD1 as a possible D gene (6 bases). There are 15 residues in the CDR3. Between the trimmed V and J ends, which lost 4 bases and 0 bases, there was a span of 11 bases. Germline V gene lookup returns CDR1 ENHRY and CDR2 SYGVKD. CDR3 in DNA: TGTGCCATCAGTGTGGGGGCCGCTAGCACAGATACGCAGTATTTT. Its translation is CAISVGAASTDTQYF.

The chain combines TRBV24-1 with TRBJ2-2, with TRBD2 as a possible D gene (5 bases). Germline CDR1 and CDR2: KGHDR and SFDVKD. The CDR3 has 17 amino acids. V lost 1 base and J 3 bases, leaving 14 bases between the germline ends. Here the CDR3 DNA reads TGTGCCACCAGTGATTTACGGGGTGTTGGGGACACCGGGGAGCTGTTTTTT. As protein: CATSDLRGVGDTGELFF.

This chain uses TRBV6-5 with TRBJ2-5; 11 positions match TRBD1. After removal of 5 bases from V and 5 bases from J, the junction contained 4 bases not matched to a gene. CDR3 length: 14 residues. CDR1 and CDR2 from the germline V gene are MNHEY and SVGAGI. The CDR3 region has the DNA TGTGCCAGCAGTAGGACAGGGGGCGTTGAGACCCAGTACTTC. This sequence encodes CASSRTGGVETQYF.

The rearrangement uses TRBV10-3 and TRBJ2-5; 8 bases align to TRBD2. With V trimmed by 0 bases and J by 1 base, 7 bases remained unmatched. CDR3 size: 17 residues. CDR1 and CDR2 (germline): ENHRY, SYGVKD. Here the CDR3 reads CAISESGRRGVQETQYF. In DNA form, the CDR3 reads TGTGCCATCAGTGAGTCGGGTCGGCGGGGGGTCCAAGAGACCCAGTACTTC.

The chain recombines TRBV5-1 with TRBJ2-5; TRBD2 matches at 10 bases. The CDR3 is made up of 15 amino acids. Unmatched junction bases numbered 5, after V lost 4 bases and J lost 2 bases. CDR1 is SGHRS and CDR2 is YFSETQ in the germline V gene. CDR3 sequence reads: CASSHGTSAQETQYF. The CDR3 DNA follows: TGCGCCAGCAGCCACGGGACTAGCGCACAAGAGACCCAGTACTTC. Full variable domain (remainder filled in from reference TRBV5-1 and TRBJ2-5): KAGVTQTPRYLIKTRGQQVTLSCSPISGHRSVSWYQQTPGQGLQFLFEYFSETQRNKGNFPGRFSGRQFSNSRSEMNVSTLELGDSALYLCASSHGTSAQETQYFGPGTRLLVL.

The V call is TRBV12-3 or TRBV12-4, the J call TRBJ1-2, with 8 bases fitting TRBD1. The trim removed 9 bases at V and 4 bases at J, leaving 7 bases unmatched. This CDR3 is built from 13 residues. In nucleotides, the CDR3 is TGTGCCAGTTTCAGGGGGCCAGGCTATGGCTACACCTTC. Residues: CASFRGPGYGYTF.

V is TRBV7-3 and J is TRBJ2-1, with 7 bases lining up with TRBD1. J lost 5 bases, V lost 5 bases, and 3 bases had no gene match. CDR1 is SGHTA, CDR2 FQGTGA, per germline. This CDR3 is 13 amino acids long. This CDR3 is CASSPQGNNEQFF. The CDR3 nucleotides are TGTGCCAGCAGCCCACAGGGGAACAATGAGCAGTTCTTC.

The V and J genes are TRBV7-9 and TRBJ2-7; 10 bases match TRBD1. CDR1 SEHNR and CDR2 FQNEAQ come from the germline V gene (reference sequence). This CDR3 region has 14 residues. Losses at the gene ends were 6 bases for V and 7 bases for J; bases not matched to a gene: 9. CDR3 residues: CASSSGQGVKEQYF. Written as DNA, the CDR3 is TGTGCCAGCAGTTCCGGACAGGGGGTAAAAGAGCAGTACTTC.

The rearrangement links TRBV9 to TRBJ2-7, with 9 bases fitting TRBD1. This CDR3 is 15 amino acids long. Germline CDR1 and CDR2: SGDLS and YYNGEE. Trimming took 4 bases from V and 3 from J; bases not matched to a gene: 8. The CDR3 here is CASSTGQGSFYEQYF. The DNA of the CDR3 is TGTGCCAGCAGCACAGGACAGGGGTCTTTCTACGAGCAGTACTTC.

In its sample, this clone was seen a few times. V usage is TRBV5-1 and J usage is TRBJ1-3; D gene uncertain. The ends were cut back, 3 bases at V and 8 bases at J, with 12 bases in the middle. Germline V gene lookup returns CDR1 SGHRS and CDR2 YFSETQ. CDR3 size: 13 residues. This CDR3 reads CASSSPGWDTIYF. The CDR3 DNA sequence: TGCGCCAGCAGCTCCCCCGGGTGGGACACCATATATTTT.

The chain couples TRBV24-1 to TRBJ2-3; the D gene is possibly TRBD2 (5 bases). Germline-derived CDR1 and CDR2 are KGHDR and SFDVKD. The V and J ends lost 4 bases and 3 bases respectively, with 16 bases between them. The length of the CDR3 is 16 residues. The CDR3 DNA follows: TGTGCCACCAGTGAACAACTAGGTGGGGTAACAGATACGCAGTATTTT. This codes for CATSEQLGGVTDTQYF.

The chain employs TRBV14 and TRBJ2-7; 8 bases align to TRBD1. V trimming: 4 bases; J trimming: 3 bases; junction bases outside the gene matches: 17. The CDR3 has 18 residues. Germline CDR1 SGHDN, CDR2 FVKESK. The CDR3 sequence: CASSRRGYSGGGFYEQYV. The DNA for the CDR3 is TGTGCCAGCAGCCGCCGGGGTTATTCAGGGGGCGGGTTCTACGAGCAGTACGTC.

V is TRBV10-3 and J is TRBJ1-1; 8 bases are a match to TRBD1. Germline V lookup: CDR1 ENHRY, CDR2 SYGVKD. This CDR3 has 15 residues. Germline trimming cut 0 bases from V and 7 bases from J; bases unmatched to any gene: 7. The CDR3 is CAISESDRGGFEAFF. The CDR3 DNA reads TGTGCCATCAGTGAGTCCGACAGGGGAGGGTTTGAAGCTTTCTTT.

The chain joins TRBV11-2 to TRBJ2-7; possible D gene TRBD1, 5 bases. Trimming left V 5 bases short and J 6 bases short, with 20 bases between. Germline CDR1 is SGHAT and CDR2 is FQNNGV. The CDR3 is made up of 15 amino acids. The CDR3 spells CASSLRAPQLAEQYF. CDR3 in DNA: TGTGCCAGCAGCCTCAGGGCTCCCCAGCTTGCCGAGCAGTACTTC.

The V call is TRBV7-3, the J call TRBJ2-7; 8 bases fit TRBD2. V was clipped by 5 bases and J by 2 bases; unmatched bases: 11. This CDR3 is built from 16 residues. The germline V gene has CDR1 SGHTA and CDR2 FQGTGA. The CDR3 sequence is CASSPGGSLSTYEQYF. The DNA of the CDR3 is TGTGCCAGCAGCCCGGGGGGGTCTTTGAGCACCTACGAGCAGTACTTC.

The gene calls are TRBV18 and TRBJ1-1; D uncertain. The CDR3 runs to 14 residues. Germline V gives CDR1 KGHSH, CDR2 LQKENI. Trimming took 0 bases from V and 3 from J, leaving 8 bases between them. CDR3 protein: CASSPPFVDTEAFF. The CDR3 nucleotides read TGTGCCAGCTCACCACCGTTCGTTGACACTGAAGCTTTCTTT.

The V and J genes are TRBV7-9 and TRBJ1-5; D call uncertain. V lost 1 base and J 5 bases, leaving 6 bases between the germline ends. The length of the CDR3 is 13 residues. The germline V gene encodes CDR1 SEHNR and CDR2 FQNEAQ (reference sequence). Here the CDR3 reads CASSLGGYQPQHF. CDR3 nucleotides: TGTGCCAGCAGCTTAGGAGGTTATCAGCCCCAGCATTTT.

The chain uses TRBV2 and TRBJ1-2; tentatively, D is TRBD1 (5 bases). Germline assignment: CDR1 SNHLY and CDR2 FYNNEI. With 3 bases removed from V and 3 bases from J, the gap between germline ends came to 11 bases. This CDR3 spans 14 amino acids. This chain's CDR3 is CASSDRGRDYGYTF. CDR3 sequence (DNA): TGTGCCAGCAGTGACCGGGGGAGGGACTATGGCTACACCTTC.

V and J are TRBV10-1 and TRBJ1-6; TRBD1 matches 8 bases. Germline lookup yields CDR1 WNHNN and CDR2 SYGVQD (reference sequence). The CDR3 loop spans 17 amino acids. Trimming at V came to 6 bases and at J to 7 bases, leaving 14 bases not matched to a gene. DNA for the CDR3: TGCGCCAGCAGCGAGACCTTTGACAGGGGTAGGAATTCACCCCTCCACTTT. This gives the protein CASSETFDRGRNSPLHF.